Described below is a single TCR beta chain sequence and its context. Some clones are missing from TCRdb's copy, which holds only in-frame ones; the method was immunoSEQ multiplex PCR. This table has over 130,000 clones, approximately 87% appearing once. The sample comes from a study of blood T cell repertoires in COVID-19. The CDR3 is made up of 15 amino acids. The germline CDR1 and CDR2 sequences are WSHSY and SAAADI. V lost 9 bases to trimming and J lost 8 bases; unmatched junction nucleotides: 11. The chain has TRBV10-2 and TRBJ1-6, with 9 positions matching TRBD1. The sequenced sample was PBMCs or T cells enriched from blood (not recorded which). The source of this sequence is a man aged 45 to 65 in a cohort exposed to, infected with or recovered from COVID-19 (not recorded which). The CDR3 DNA reads TGCGCCAGTACCCGGGACAGGGCTTGGGATTCACCCCTCCACTTT. It translates to CASTRDRAWDSPLHF.